This T cell receptor (beta chain) was retrieved from a study of cytomegalovirus exposure and HLA in healthy donors. About the research overall: Genotyping of 400 or so donors showed that about 83% belonged to the Caucasian-associated ancestry cluster.

This CDR3 contains 16 residues. The V gene end was trimmed by 8 bases and the J gene end by 1 base; junction bases not matched to a gene: 6. Germline V CDR1 and CDR2: SQVTM, ANQGSEA. The study's findings and limits: In a later analysis, common viral pathogens appeared linked to several of the most significant clusters.

Concerning this clone: As yet, its antigen is unknown.

The PCR used 60 Vbeta and 13 Jbeta primers. Methods used by the authors: An analysis that came later counted 70 million to 100 million unique TCR beta chains, approximately 10 million shared. Generated by immunoSEQ multiplex PCR, the TCRdb table keeps only in-frame clones and is missing some. V, J and clone size were drawn from that table, and D and trimming were deduced from the DNA. This sample yields under 110,000 clones, of which 60% to 80% are seen a single time; 0.79% belongs to the top ten. The TCR originated in a boy aged 5 to 17 in good health and CMV-seronegative. V is TRBV29-1 and J is TRBJ2-1, with TRBD2 matching over 15 bases. Sequencing was carried out using PBMCs. The CDR3 protein is CSSGLAGGPSYNEQFF. Written as DNA, the CDR3 is TGCAGCTCGGGACTAGCGGGGGGTCCTTCCTACAATGAGCAGTTCTTC.